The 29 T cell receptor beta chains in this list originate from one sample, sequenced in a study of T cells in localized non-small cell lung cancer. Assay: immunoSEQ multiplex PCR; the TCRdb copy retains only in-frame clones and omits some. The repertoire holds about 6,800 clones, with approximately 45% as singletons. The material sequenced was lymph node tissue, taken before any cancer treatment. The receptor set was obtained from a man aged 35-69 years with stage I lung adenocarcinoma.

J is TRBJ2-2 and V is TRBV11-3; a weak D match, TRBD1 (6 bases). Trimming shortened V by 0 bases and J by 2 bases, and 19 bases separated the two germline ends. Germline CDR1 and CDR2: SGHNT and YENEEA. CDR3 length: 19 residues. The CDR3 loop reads CASSLDRRGSRTNTGELFF. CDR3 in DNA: TGTGCCAGCAGCTTAGATCGTAGGGGGTCTCGGACCAACACCGGGGAGCTGTTTTTT.

CDR3 coding DNA: TGTGCCTGGAGTGGGGACGGGGGAACCTACGAGCAGTACTTC. Translated: CAWSGDGGTYEQYF. The rearrangement uses TRBV30 and TRBJ2-7; D is perhaps TRBD2 (6 bases). Deletions cut 1 base from V and 2 bases from J, with 12 bases between. Germline CDR1 reads GTSNPN; CDR2 reads SVGIG (reference sequence). The CDR3 runs 14 residues.

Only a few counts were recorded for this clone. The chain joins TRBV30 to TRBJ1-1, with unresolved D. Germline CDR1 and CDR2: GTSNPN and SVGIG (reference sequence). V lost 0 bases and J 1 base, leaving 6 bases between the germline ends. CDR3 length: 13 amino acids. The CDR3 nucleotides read TGTGCCTGGAGTGTCGGGCCGAACACTGAAGCTTTCTTT. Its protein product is CAWSVGPNTEAFF.

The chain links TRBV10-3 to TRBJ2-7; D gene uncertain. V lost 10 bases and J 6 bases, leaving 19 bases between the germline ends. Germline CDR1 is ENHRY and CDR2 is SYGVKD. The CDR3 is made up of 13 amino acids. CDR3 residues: CATTAPAAFEQYF. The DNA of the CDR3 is TGTGCCACTACGGCCCCCGCGGCATTCGAGCAGTACTTC.

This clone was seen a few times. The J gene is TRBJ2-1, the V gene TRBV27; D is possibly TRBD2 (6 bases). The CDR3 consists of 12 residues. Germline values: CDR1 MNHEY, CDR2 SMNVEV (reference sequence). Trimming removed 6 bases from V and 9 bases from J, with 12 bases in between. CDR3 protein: CASRGVGGEQFF. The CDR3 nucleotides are TGTGCCAGCAGGGGCGTGGGAGGTGAGCAGTTCTTC.

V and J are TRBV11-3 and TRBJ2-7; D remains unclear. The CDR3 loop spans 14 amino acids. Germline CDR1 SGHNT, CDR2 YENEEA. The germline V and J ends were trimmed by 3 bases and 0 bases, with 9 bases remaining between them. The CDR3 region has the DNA TGTGCCAGCAGCTTCAACAGCCACTCCTACGAGCAGTACTTC. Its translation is CASSFNSHSYEQYF.

DNA of the CDR3: TGCGCCAGCAGCCCCCCAGCGGCGGGGGGCACAGATACGCAGTATTTT. It codes for CASSPPAAGGTDTQYF. This sequence joins TRBV5-1 and TRBJ2-3, with 7 nucleotides matching TRBD2. J lost 1 base, V lost 4 bases, and 9 bases had no gene match. This CDR3 spans 16 amino acids. Germline CDR1 SGHRS, CDR2 YFSETQ. The full variable domain, completed using reference TRBV5-1 and TRBJ2-3, is KAGVTQTPRYLIKTRGQQVTLSCSPISGHRSVSWYQQTPGQGLQFLFEYFSETQRNKGNFPGRFSGRQFSNSRSEMNVSTLELGDSALYLCASSPPAAGGTDTQYFGPGTRLTVL.

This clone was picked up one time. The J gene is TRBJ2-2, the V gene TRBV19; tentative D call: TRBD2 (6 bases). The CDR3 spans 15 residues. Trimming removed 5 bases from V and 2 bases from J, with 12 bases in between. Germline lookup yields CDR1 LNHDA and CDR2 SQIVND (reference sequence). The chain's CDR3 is CASSQSSANTGELFF. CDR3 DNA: TGTGCCAGTAGTCAATCTAGCGCAAACACCGGGGAGCTGTTTTTT. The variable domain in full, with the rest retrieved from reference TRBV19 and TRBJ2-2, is DGGITQSPKYLFRKEGQNVTLSCEQNLNHDAMYWYRQDPGQGLRLIYYSQIVNDFQKGDIAEGYSVSREKKESFPLTVTSAQKNPTAFYLCASSQSSANTGELFFGEGSRLTVL.

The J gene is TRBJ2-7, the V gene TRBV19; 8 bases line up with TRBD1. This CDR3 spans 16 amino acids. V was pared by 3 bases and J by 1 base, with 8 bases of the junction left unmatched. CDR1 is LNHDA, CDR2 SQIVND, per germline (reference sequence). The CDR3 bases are TGTGCCAGTAGTATTCCTACCGGGACAGGATCCTACGAGCAGTACTTC. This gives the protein CASSIPTGTGSYEQYF.

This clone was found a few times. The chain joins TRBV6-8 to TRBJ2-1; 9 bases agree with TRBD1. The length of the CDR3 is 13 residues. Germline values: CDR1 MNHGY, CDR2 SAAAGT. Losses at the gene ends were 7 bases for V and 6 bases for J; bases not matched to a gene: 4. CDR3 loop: CASMTDRGNEQFF. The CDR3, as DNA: TGTGCCAGCATGACGGACAGGGGCAATGAGCAGTTCTTC.

The DNA for the CDR3 is TGTGCCAGCAGCTCCGACCTATCATACACTGAAGCTTTCTTT. Translating gives CASSSDLSYTEAFF. The chain couples TRBV11-3 to TRBJ1-1; unclear D gene. V lost 4 bases, J lost 3 bases, and 12 bases lay in between. The CDR3 runs 14 residues. Germline V gene lookup returns CDR1 SGHNT and CDR2 YENEEA.

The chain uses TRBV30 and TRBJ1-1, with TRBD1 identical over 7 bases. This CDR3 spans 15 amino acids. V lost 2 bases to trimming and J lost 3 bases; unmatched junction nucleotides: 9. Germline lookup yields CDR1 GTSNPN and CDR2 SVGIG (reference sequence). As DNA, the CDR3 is TGTGCCTGGAGTCTCCTCTTAGGGGGCGACACTGAAGCTTTCTTT. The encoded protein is CAWSLLLGGDTEAFF.

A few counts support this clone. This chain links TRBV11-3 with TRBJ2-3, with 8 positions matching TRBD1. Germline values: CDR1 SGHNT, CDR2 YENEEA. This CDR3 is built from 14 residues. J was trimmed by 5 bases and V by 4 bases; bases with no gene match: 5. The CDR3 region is CASSYNDRGDTQYF. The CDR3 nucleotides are TGTGCCAGCAGCTACAACGACAGGGGAGATACGCAGTATTTT.

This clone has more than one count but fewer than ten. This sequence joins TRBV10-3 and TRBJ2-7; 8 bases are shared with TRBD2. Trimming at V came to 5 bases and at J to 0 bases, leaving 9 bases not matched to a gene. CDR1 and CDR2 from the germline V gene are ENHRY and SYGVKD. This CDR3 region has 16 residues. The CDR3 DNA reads TGTGCCATCAGTCCCGTAGCGGGGAGCCTCTCCTACGAGCAGTACTTC. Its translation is CAISPVAGSLSYEQYF.

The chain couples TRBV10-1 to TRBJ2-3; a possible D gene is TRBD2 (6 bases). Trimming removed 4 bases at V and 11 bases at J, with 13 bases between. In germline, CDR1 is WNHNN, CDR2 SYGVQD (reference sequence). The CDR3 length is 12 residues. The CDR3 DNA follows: TGCGCCAGCAGTGGACTAGGACTAAGGCAGTATTTT. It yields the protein CASSGLGLRQYF.

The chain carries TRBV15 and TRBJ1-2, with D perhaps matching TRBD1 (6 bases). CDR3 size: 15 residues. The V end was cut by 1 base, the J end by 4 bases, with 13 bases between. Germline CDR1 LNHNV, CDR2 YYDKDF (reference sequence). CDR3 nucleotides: TGTGCCACCAGCAGAGTACAGGGCGAGGTCTATGGCTACACCTTC. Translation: CATSRVQGEVYGYTF.

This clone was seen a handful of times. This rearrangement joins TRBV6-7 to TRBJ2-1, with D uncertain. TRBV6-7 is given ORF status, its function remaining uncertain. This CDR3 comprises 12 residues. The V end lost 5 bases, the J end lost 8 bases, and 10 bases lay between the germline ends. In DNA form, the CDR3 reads TGTGCCAGCAGTGAAAATGTCGATGAGCAGTTCTTC. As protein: CASSENVDEQFF.

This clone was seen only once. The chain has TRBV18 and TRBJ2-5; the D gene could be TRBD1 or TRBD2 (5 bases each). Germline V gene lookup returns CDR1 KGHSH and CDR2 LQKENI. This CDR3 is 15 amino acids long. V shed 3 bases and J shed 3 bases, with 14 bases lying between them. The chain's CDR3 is CASSPGSGTEETQYF. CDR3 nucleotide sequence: TGTGCCAGCTCACCGGGTTCCGGGACCGAAGAGACCCAGTACTTC.

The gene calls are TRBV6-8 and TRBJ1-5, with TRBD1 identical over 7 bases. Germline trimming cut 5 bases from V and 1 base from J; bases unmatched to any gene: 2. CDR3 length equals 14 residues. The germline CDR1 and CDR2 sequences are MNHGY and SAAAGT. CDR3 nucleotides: TGTGCCAGCAGTGACAGGGTGAGCAATCAGCCCCAGCATTTT. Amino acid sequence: CASSDRVSNQPQHF.

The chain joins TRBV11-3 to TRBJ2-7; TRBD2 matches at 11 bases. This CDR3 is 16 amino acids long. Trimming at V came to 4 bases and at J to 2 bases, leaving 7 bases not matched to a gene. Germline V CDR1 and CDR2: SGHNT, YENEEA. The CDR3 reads CASSSGGTSGTYEQYF. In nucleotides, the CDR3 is TGTGCCAGCAGCTCTGGGGGGACTAGCGGCACCTACGAGCAGTACTTC. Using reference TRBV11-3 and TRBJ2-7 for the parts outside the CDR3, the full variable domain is EAGVVQSPRYKIIEKKQPVAFWCNPISGHNTLYWYLQNLGQGPELLIRYENEEAVDDSQLPKDRFSAERLKGVDSTLKIQPAELGDSAVYLCASSSGGTSGTYEQYFGPGTRLTVT.

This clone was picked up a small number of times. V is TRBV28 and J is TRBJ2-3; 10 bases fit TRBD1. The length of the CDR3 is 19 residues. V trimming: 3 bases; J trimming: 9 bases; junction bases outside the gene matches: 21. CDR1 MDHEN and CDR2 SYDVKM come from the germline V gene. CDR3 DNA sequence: TGTGCCAGCAGTTTTCCGACAGGGGGCTTGTATCGGGATTCGGGGACGCAGTATTTT. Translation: CASSFPTGGLYRDSGTQYF.

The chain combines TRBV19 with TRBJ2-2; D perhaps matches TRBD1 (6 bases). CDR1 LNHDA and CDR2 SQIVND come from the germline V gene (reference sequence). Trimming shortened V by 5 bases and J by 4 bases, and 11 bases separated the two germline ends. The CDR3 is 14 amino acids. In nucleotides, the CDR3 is TGTGCCAGTAGTTCCCAGGGGAGCACCGGGGAGCTGTTTTTT. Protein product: CASSSQGSTGELFF.

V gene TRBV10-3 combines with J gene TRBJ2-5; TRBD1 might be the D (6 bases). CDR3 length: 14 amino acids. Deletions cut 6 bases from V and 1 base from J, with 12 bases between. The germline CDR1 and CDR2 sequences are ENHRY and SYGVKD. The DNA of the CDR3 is TGTGCCATCAGGCCAGACAGGAGCCAAGAGACCCAGTACTTC. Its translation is CAIRPDRSQETQYF.

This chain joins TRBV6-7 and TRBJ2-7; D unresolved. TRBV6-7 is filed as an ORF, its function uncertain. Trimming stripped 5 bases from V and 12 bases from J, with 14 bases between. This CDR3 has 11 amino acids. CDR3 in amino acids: CASSGSSVMYF. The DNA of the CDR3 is TGTGCCAGCAGTGGCAGTAGTGTTATGTACTTC.

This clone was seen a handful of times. CDR3 residues: CASSSPGQGTYEQYF. The CDR3 bases are TGTGCCAGCAGTTCACCGGGACAGGGGACCTACGAGCAGTACTTC. The chain joins TRBV6-8 to TRBJ2-7, with TRBD1 identical over 10 bases. The CDR3 loop spans 15 amino acids. V was pared by 4 bases and J by 2 bases, with 5 bases of the junction left unmatched. Per germline, CDR1 MNHGY and CDR2 SAAAGT.

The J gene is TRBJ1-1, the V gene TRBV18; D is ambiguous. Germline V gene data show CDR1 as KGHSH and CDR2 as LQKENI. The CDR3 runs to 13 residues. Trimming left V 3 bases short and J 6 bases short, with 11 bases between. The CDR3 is CASSPDLEAEAFF. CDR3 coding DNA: TGTGCCAGCTCACCCGACCTAGAGGCTGAAGCTTTCTTT. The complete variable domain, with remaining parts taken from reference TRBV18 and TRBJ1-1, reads NAGVMQNPRHLVRRRGQEARLRCSPMKGHSHVYWYRQLPEEGLKFMVYLQKENIIDESGMPKERFSAEFPKEGPSILRIQQVVRGDSAAYFCASSPDLEAEAFFGQGTRLTVV.

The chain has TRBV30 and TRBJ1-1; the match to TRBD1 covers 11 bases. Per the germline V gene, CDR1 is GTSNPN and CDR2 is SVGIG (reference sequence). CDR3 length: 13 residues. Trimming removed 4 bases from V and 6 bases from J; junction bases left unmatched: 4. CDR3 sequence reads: CAWTGQGGPEAFF. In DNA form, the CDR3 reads TGTGCCTGGACGGGACAGGGGGGTCCTGAAGCTTTCTTT.

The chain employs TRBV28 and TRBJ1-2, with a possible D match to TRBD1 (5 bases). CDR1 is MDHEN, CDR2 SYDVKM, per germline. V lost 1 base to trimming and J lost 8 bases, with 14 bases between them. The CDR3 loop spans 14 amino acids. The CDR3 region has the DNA TGTGCCAGCAGTTTATTCAGACTACCAGGGGGCTACACCTTC. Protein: CASSLFRLPGGYTF.

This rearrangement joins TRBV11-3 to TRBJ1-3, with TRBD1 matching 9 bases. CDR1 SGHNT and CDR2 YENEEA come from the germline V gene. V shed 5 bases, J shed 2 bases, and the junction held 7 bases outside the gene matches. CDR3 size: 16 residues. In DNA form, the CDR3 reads TGTGCCAGCAGCCGGAGACAGGGGGGAACTGGAAACACCATATATTTT. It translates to CASSRRQGGTGNTIYF.